The rows below give T cell receptor beta chains drawn from one sample of a study of blood T cells in healthy people across ages. TCRdb reprocessed the 5' RACE reads with MiXCR, giving one entry per CDR3 protein. The table lists hundreds of thousands of distinct CDR3 sequences, about 53% of them singletons. Material: blood. These receptors all come from a man aged 55 to 69 in good health. CDR3s include the opening cysteine and the closing phenylalanine or tryptophan. The D gene is left open where the match is weak. Some rows have no size entry. The others give once, few or many, or a class for an expanded clone.

. | TRBJ2-3 | TRBV12-3/TRBV12-4 | few | TGTGCCAGCAGTCAGGACGGTTCTAGCACAGATACGCAGTATTTT | CASSQDGSSTDTQYF
TRBD2 | TRBJ2-7 | TRBV6-1 | . | TGTGCCAGCAGCTTTCTAAGCGGGGGGCCCTCCTACGAGCAGTACTTC | CASSFLSGGPSYEQYF
. | TRBJ1-2 | TRBV20-1 | few | TGCAGTGCTAGTACAGGGACGGGATATGGCTACACCTTC | CSASTGTGYGYTF
. | TRBJ2-5 | TRBV19 | . | TGTGCCAGTAAGGACTATCAAGAGACCCAGTACTTC | CASKDYQETQYF
TRBD1 | TRBJ2-7 | TRBV5-6 | few | TGTGCCAGCAGCACTCGGACAGGCTTCTCCTACGAGCAGTACTTC | CASSTRTGFSYEQYF
. | TRBJ1-2 | TRBV20-1 | . | TGCAGTGCTGAGGCAACTAACTATGGCTACACCTTC | CSAEATNYGYTF
. | TRBJ2-6 | TRBV12-3/TRBV12-4 | . | TGTGCCAGCAGTTTGGGGGGCGGTGGGGCCAACGTCCTGACTTTC | CASSLGGGGANVLTF
. | TRBJ2-7 | TRBV20-1 | few | TGCAGTGCTAGAGGGGGCAGGGGAACCTACAATGAGCAGTACTTC | CSARGGRGTYNEQYF
TRBD1 | TRBJ2-7 | TRBV10-3 | . | TGTGCCATCAGTCAAACTAAGACAGGGTCGTTAAGAGCCTACGAGCAGTACTTC | CAISQTKTGSLRAYEQYF
. | TRBJ1-2 | TRBV7-2 | . | TGTGCCAGCAGCTTAAAGGGCAGAACGGGTGGCTACACCTTC | CASSLKGRTGGYTF
TRBD1 | TRBJ1-2 | TRBV20-1 | . | TGCAGTGCTAGAGTGGGACAGGGGGCTAACTATGGCTACACCTTC | CSARVGQGANYGYTF